The 30 T cell receptor beta chains below come from one sample, sequenced in a study of T-cell memory formation after mild COVID-19. TCRdb reprocessed the 5' RACE reads via MiXCR and lists one record per CDR3 protein. The data hold under 400,000 distinct CDR3 sequences, with 28% observed a single time. Sequences were obtained from PBMCs or a T cell subset sorted from them (not recorded which). These receptor sequences come from an adult woman who had mild COVID-19 (a few samples of this study predate the infection). Cell type and time point are not known.

This clonotype has only a few counts. CDR3 residues: CASAQGRGEAFF. The DNA of the CDR3 is TGTGCCAGCGCACAGGGGAGGGGTGAAGCTTTCTTT. V and J are TRBV6-6 and TRBJ1-1, with 7 nucleotides matching TRBD1. Germline V gene sequence: CDR1 MNHNY, CDR2 SVGAGI (reference sequence). This CDR3 spans 12 amino acids. The ends lost 8 bases at V and 7 bases at J; junction bases unmatched: 7.

This clonotype has more than one count but fewer than ten. The J gene is TRBJ2-6, the V gene TRBV5-1; D possibly corresponds to TRBD2 (7 bases). CDR1 SGHRS and CDR2 YFSETQ come from the germline V gene. The ends were cut back, 7 bases at V and 0 bases at J, with 14 bases in the middle. This CDR3 is built from 16 residues. The CDR3 sequence is CASFAGALSGANVLTF. CDR3 sequence (DNA): TGCGCCAGCTTTGCGGGGGCGCTCTCTGGGGCCAACGTCCTGACTTTC.

The chain carries TRBV7-9 and TRBJ2-7; D might be TRBD2 (5 bases). The germline V gene encodes CDR1 SEHNR and CDR2 FQNEAQ (reference sequence). The length of the CDR3 is 15 residues. V lost 5 bases, J lost 6 bases, and 20 bases lay in between. The CDR3, as DNA: TGTGCCAGCAGCCCCTTATCGGGGTCTCATTGCGAGCAGTACTTC. This encodes CASSPLSGSHCEQYF.

In this sample, this clonotype turned up many times. V gene TRBV5-1 combines with J gene TRBJ1-1, with D maybe TRBD1 (6 bases). The germline CDR1 and CDR2 sequences are SGHRS and YFSETQ. Trimming removed 0 bases at V and 8 bases at J, with 14 bases between. This CDR3 comprises 14 residues. The DNA of the CDR3 is TGCGCCAGCAGCTTGGGACAGGTGGAATCCGAAGCTTTCTTT. Protein product: CASSLGQVESEAFF.

The chain combines TRBV12-3 or TRBV12-4 with TRBJ1-2; a weak D match, TRBD1 (5 bases). The V gene lost 6 bases and the J gene lost 4 bases, with 12 bases spanning the gap. The CDR3 has 13 amino acids. CDR3 coding DNA: TGTGCCAGCAGCTCAGGGCTCTTCTATGGCTACACCTTC. Translated, it gives CASSSGLFYGYTF.

Details on this clonotype: The DNA is omitted, as the CDR3 cannot be located on it reliably, and the CDR3 follows TCRdb's listing. The chain recombines TRBV27 with TRBJ1-1; the DNA was not used to check the table's D call, TRBD1. Per germline, CDR1 MNHEY and CDR2 SMNVEV (reference sequence). The length of the CDR3 is 14 amino acids, counting both ends. CDR3 in amino acids: CASSLFRGRTEAFF.

A few counts support this clonotype. The chain links TRBV2 to TRBJ2-7; TRBD1 is a possible D gene (5 bases). This CDR3 has 13 residues. CDR1 is SNHLY, CDR2 FYNNEI, per germline. The V gene lost 3 bases and the J gene lost 2 bases, with 8 bases spanning the gap. For the CDR3, the DNA is TGTGCCAGCAGTGAGGCAGGGCCCTACGAGCAGTACTTC. It is translated as CASSEAGPYEQYF.

The V and J genes are TRBV24-1 and TRBJ2-3, with D perhaps matching TRBD1 (6 bases). The CDR3 runs to 16 residues. Germline CDR1 KGHDR, CDR2 SFDVKD. The V gene lost 0 bases and the J gene lost 4 bases, with 13 bases spanning the gap. The CDR3 here is CATSDLLGTNADTQYF. The CDR3 nucleotides are TGTGCCACCAGTGATTTGCTCGGGACAAACGCAGATACGCAGTATTTT.

The chain combines TRBV6-4 with TRBJ2-3, with 8 bases that match TRBD2. Germline V CDR1 and CDR2: MRHNA, SNTAGT. V was clipped by 3 bases and J by 5 bases; unmatched bases: 10. The CDR3 loop spans 16 amino acids. The CDR3 sequence: CASSERSGGLGDTQYF. Here the CDR3 DNA reads TGTGCCAGCAGTGAACGGTCGGGGGGGCTCGGAGATACGCAGTATTTT.

In this sample, this clonotype turned up a few times. This chain connects TRBV9 to TRBJ2-1; 7 nucleotides align to TRBD2. V was clipped by 4 bases and J by 0 bases; unmatched bases: 10. The CDR3 consists of 17 residues. From germline, CDR1 is SGDLS and CDR2 YYNGEE. CDR3 in DNA: TGTGCCAGCAGCCTAGACCGGGACTACGTCTCCTACAATGAGCAGTTCTTC. Encoded protein: CASSLDRDYVSYNEQFF.

V gene TRBV7-9 combines with J gene TRBJ2-7; tentatively, D is TRBD2 (6 bases). Trimming pared 5 bases from V and 2 bases from J, leaving 7 bases between. CDR3 length equals 12 residues. The germline V gene encodes CDR1 SEHNR and CDR2 FQNEAQ (reference sequence). CDR3 in DNA: TGTGCCAGCAGCGGCGGGACCTACGAGCAGTACTTC. Amino acids: CASSGGTYEQYF.

The V and J genes are TRBV24-1 and TRBJ2-1, with 12 bases fitting TRBD1. This CDR3 region has 17 residues. Germline values: CDR1 KGHDR, CDR2 SFDVKD. With 0 bases clipped from V and 9 bases from J, the junction kept 8 bases outside the gene matches. The CDR3 sequence: CATSDLNRGTGGGEQFF. Written as DNA, the CDR3 is TGTGCCACCAGTGATTTGAATCGTGGGACAGGGGGCGGTGAGCAGTTCTTC.

V gene TRBV12-3 or TRBV12-4 combines with J gene TRBJ2-7; no definite D call. V was clipped by 6 bases and J by 2 bases, with 17 bases between them. The CDR3 spans 15 residues. CDR3 in DNA: TGTGCCAGCAGCCCCGTTTTAGGCGGAACCTACGAGCAGTACTTC. Its translation is CASSPVLGGTYEQYF.

In nucleotides, the CDR3 is TGTGCCAGCAGCTCTACAGGGAACAGGGGTGAAGCTTTCTTT. This translates into CASSSTGNRGEAFF. This sequence joins TRBV13 and TRBJ1-1; 7 bases fit TRBD1. Germline V CDR1 and CDR2: PRHDT, FYEKMQ (reference sequence). This CDR3 region has 14 residues. Trimming at V came to 4 bases and at J to 7 bases, leaving 9 bases not matched to a gene.

A few counts support this clonotype. This rearrangement joins TRBV24-1 to TRBJ2-1; D may be TRBD2 (6 bases). The CDR3 totals 11 residues. Looked up from germline, CDR1 is KGHDR and CDR2 is SFDVKD. The V and J ends lost 11 bases and 4 bases respectively, with 8 bases between them. CDR3 residues: CAIGTYNEQFF. CDR3 bases: TGTGCCATCGGGACTTACAATGAGCAGTTCTTC.

The chain is built from TRBV29-1 and TRBJ1-1, with a tentative D call TRBD1 (5 bases). CDR3 length: 12 residues. Germline V gene data show CDR1 as SQVTM and CDR2 as ANQGSEA. V gave up 5 bases and J gave up 2 bases, with 9 bases separating them. CDR3 in amino acids: CSVRQPNTEAFF. CDR3 bases: TGCAGCGTTCGACAGCCTAACACTGAAGCTTTCTTT.

V gene TRBV7-3 combines with J gene TRBJ1-1; D remains ambiguous. V dropped 5 bases and J dropped 8 bases, with 21 bases sitting between them. The CDR3 length is 15 residues. The germline CDR1 and CDR2 sequences are SGHTA and FQGTGA. CDR3: CASSPRRSSAGEAFF. CDR3 nucleotides: TGTGCCAGCAGCCCCCGCCGGTCCAGTGCCGGGGAAGCTTTCTTT.

The chain recombines TRBV20-1 with TRBJ1-5; a possible D gene is TRBD1 (5 bases). Per the germline V gene, CDR1 is DFQATT and CDR2 is SNEGSKA (reference sequence). This CDR3 has 20 residues. Trimming stripped 3 bases from V and 2 bases from J, with 29 bases between. The CDR3 coding sequence is TGCAGTGCTAGGCCCGGGAGCGGGGGAAACGGTTGGCAGGGCAATCAGCCCCAGCATTTT. Its translation is CSARPGSGGNGWQGNQPQHF.

The chain links TRBV11-2 to TRBJ1-1, with 7 bases matching TRBD1. V dropped 5 bases and J dropped 1; count of bases not matched to a gene: 4. Germline V lookup: CDR1 SGHAT, CDR2 FQNNGV. The CDR3 spans 14 residues. The CDR3: CASSTGTANTEAFF. Here the CDR3 DNA reads TGTGCCAGCAGCACCGGGACAGCGAACACTGAAGCTTTCTTT.

The chain combines TRBV11-3 with TRBJ2-3; 12 bases match TRBD2. The germline V gene has CDR1 SGHNT and CDR2 YENEEA. CDR3 length equals 18 residues. V shed 3 bases and J 0 bases; nucleotides not matched to a gene: 7. The chain's CDR3 is CASSFAPGTSGSTDTQYF. CDR3 nucleotide sequence: TGTGCCAGCAGCTTTGCCCCCGGGACTAGCGGGAGCACAGATACGCAGTATTTT.

The CDR3 is CATSGGQVGTDTQYF. Here the CDR3 DNA reads TGTGCCACCAGCGGCGGACAGGTGGGCACAGATACGCAGTATTTT. The rearrangement links TRBV15 to TRBJ2-3, with 7 positions matching TRBD1. Trimming at V came to 5 bases and at J to 1 base, leaving 6 bases not matched to a gene. Germline values: CDR1 LNHNV, CDR2 YYDKDF (reference sequence). The length of the CDR3 is 15 residues.

The chain couples TRBV7-9 to TRBJ2-3; the D gene could be TRBD1 or TRBD2 (5 bases each). Deletions cut 6 bases from V and 1 base from J, with 29 bases between. CDR3 length: 20 amino acids. The germline V gene has CDR1 SEHNR and CDR2 FQNEAQ (reference sequence). The CDR3 sequence is CASRPVLSPGTLVGTDTQYF. Here the CDR3 DNA reads TGTGCCAGCAGGCCTGTTCTATCCCCCGGGACCTTAGTAGGCACAGATACGCAGTATTTT.

This rearrangement joins TRBV4-3 to TRBJ1-1; the D gene is possibly TRBD1 (5 bases). Deletions cut 4 bases from V and 3 bases from J, with 15 bases between. The CDR3 is 15 residues long. Looked up from germline, CDR1 is LGHNA and CDR2 is YSLEER. In DNA, the CDR3 is TGCGCCAGCAGCCGAGTCCGGGACGGATACACTGAAGCTTTCTTT. Its translation: CASSRVRDGYTEAFF.

The chain is built from TRBV20-1 and TRBJ2-1; TRBD2 aligns across 7 bases. V lost 0 bases, J lost 3 bases, and 11 bases stayed unmatched. Germline V CDR1 and CDR2: DFQATT, SNEGSKA (reference sequence). This CDR3 is built from 17 residues. The CDR3 DNA reads TGCAGTGCTAGAGATCGTACTAGCGCGCCATACTACAATGAGCAGTTCTTC. Translation gives CSARDRTSAPYYNEQFF.

The V call is TRBV14, the J call TRBJ1-1; unclear D gene. V lost 5 bases to trimming and J lost 5 bases, with 12 bases between them. The germline V gene has CDR1 SGHDN and CDR2 FVKESK. CDR3 length: 13 residues. In DNA form, the CDR3 reads TGTGCCAGCAGCACCCTATCGGTAACTGAAGCTTTCTTT. Its protein is CASSTLSVTEAFF.

There are a few counts of this clonotype. J is TRBJ2-3 and V is TRBV5-1, with D possibly being TRBD2 (5 bases). Germline CDR1 and CDR2: SGHRS and YFSETQ. The CDR3 is made up of 18 amino acids. V shed 0 bases and J shed 3 bases, with 20 bases lying between them. In DNA form, the CDR3 reads TGCGCCAGCAGCTTGGGAGGGTCGGTCAGCAGACGGACAGATACGCAGTATTTT. Amino acids: CASSLGGSVSRRTDTQYF.

The chain couples TRBV19 to TRBJ2-7, with 8 positions matching TRBD1. Germline CDR1 and CDR2: LNHDA and SQIVND (reference sequence). V dropped 4 bases and J dropped 5; count of bases not matched to a gene: 10. The CDR3 consists of 15 residues. The CDR3 loop is CASSTDRTGFHEQYF. CDR3 nucleotides: TGTGCCAGTAGTACCGACCGGACAGGGTTCCACGAGCAGTACTTC.

This clonotype was counted a few times. The rearrangement joins TRBV27 to TRBJ2-1; D is unclear. V lost 5 bases and J lost 13, with 18 bases in between. The CDR3 loop spans 13 amino acids. CDR1 is MNHEY, CDR2 SMNVEV, per germline (reference sequence). CDR3 in DNA: TGTGCCAGCAGTCCCCGGGTAGGCTCACACCAGTTCTTC. Its protein is CASSPRVGSHQFF.

This clonotype was counted between two and nine times. This chain joins TRBV11-3 and TRBJ2-5; 10 nucleotides match TRBD2. This CDR3 is 18 amino acids long. Germline V CDR1 and CDR2: SGHNT, YENEEA. V was clipped by 3 bases and J by 1 base; unmatched bases: 11. The CDR3 nucleotides are TGTGCCAGCAGCTTGGCCGGGATAGCGGGAGGTCTCCAAGAGACCCAGTACTTC. Its protein is CASSLAGIAGGLQETQYF.

The sample holds many counts of this clonotype. The chain uses TRBV11-2 and TRBJ2-1, with 9 bases identical to TRBD2. The CDR3 runs 15 residues. The germline gives CDR1 SGHAT, CDR2 FQNNGV. With V trimmed by 6 bases and J by 0 bases, 3 bases remained unmatched. Here the CDR3 reads CASSRSGSSYNEQFF. For the CDR3, the DNA is TGTGCCAGCAGTCGTAGCGGGAGCTCCTACAATGAGCAGTTCTTC. The full variable domain, with the rest looked up from reference TRBV11-2 and TRBJ2-1, is EAGVAQSPRYKIIEKRQSVAFWCNPISGHATLYWYQQILGQGPKLLIQFQNNGVVDDSQLPKDRFSAERLKGVDSTLKIQPAKLEDSAVYLCASSRSGSSYNEQFFGPGTRLTVL.